These 30 T cell receptor beta chains share one sample of origin, sequenced in a study of OX40 agonist ivuxolimab in advanced cancers. Repertoires were generated with immunoSEQ multiplex PCR, while TCRdb's copy carries only in-frame clones and drops some. The sample lists 12,000 or so clones; about 83% were seen once. The sample was CD4+ or CD8+ T cells sorted from blood, taken in a trial of the OX40 agonist ivuxolimab. These receptor sequences come from an adult with an advanced solid tumor such as melanoma, head and neck, liver or kidney cancer.

The chain is built from TRBV2 and TRBJ2-1, with 11 bases fitting TRBD2. The CDR3 has 17 amino acids. J lost 7 bases, V lost 0 bases, and 8 bases had no gene match. Germline CDR1 SNHLY, CDR2 FYNNEI. This CDR3 reads CASSEALLAGGRNEQFF. The CDR3 DNA reads TGTGCCAGCAGTGAAGCGCTTCTAGCGGGAGGACGGAATGAGCAGTTCTTC.

The V gene is TRBV6-5, the J gene TRBJ2-3; TRBD1 might be the D (5 bases). V was cut by 0 bases and J by 4 bases, with 14 bases left in between. Germline assignment: CDR1 MNHEY and CDR2 SVGAGI. The CDR3 is 16 amino acids. The CDR3 DNA reads as TGTGCCAGCAGTTACTCGAGGACAACCGGAGCAGATACGCAGTATTTT. Encoded protein: CASSYSRTTGADTQYF.

The gene calls are TRBV9 and TRBJ1-2; D remains ambiguous. Germline V gene lookup returns CDR1 SGDLS and CDR2 YYNGEE. V was trimmed by 0 bases and J by 4 bases, leaving 4 bases between them. This CDR3 is built from 12 residues. CDR3 amino acids: CASSVGGYGYTF. As DNA, the CDR3 is TGTGCCAGCAGCGTAGGGGGCTATGGCTACACCTTC.

The rearrangement uses TRBV7-3 and TRBJ2-7; 10 bases match TRBD2. The germline V gene has CDR1 SGHTA and CDR2 FQGTGA. Trimming took 6 bases from V and 5 from J; bases not matched to a gene: 7. This CDR3 has 14 amino acids. This CDR3 is CASSPTSGIDEQYF. CDR3 sequence (DNA): TGTGCCAGCAGTCCAACTAGCGGGATCGACGAGCAGTACTTC.

The chain is built from TRBV27 and TRBJ1-5; D unclear. Germline CDR1 MNHEY, CDR2 SMNVEV (reference sequence). The length of the CDR3 is 14 residues. The V end lost 3 bases, the J end lost 4 bases, and 10 bases lay between the germline ends. CDR3 coding DNA: TGTGCCAGCAGTTTCGGGGTGGGAAATCAGCCCCAGCATTTT. Residues: CASSFGVGNQPQHF.

The J gene is TRBJ2-5, the V gene TRBV19; 13 nucleotides align to TRBD2. J gave up 4 bases and V 5 bases, and 4 bases lay outside the gene matches. Per the germline V gene, CDR1 is LNHDA and CDR2 is SQIVND (reference sequence). The CDR3 is 15 residues long. The DNA of the CDR3 is TGTGCCAGTAGTCGGACTAGCGGGAGCGTAGAGACCCAGTACTTC. Protein sequence: CASSRTSGSVETQYF.

V and J are TRBV11-2 and TRBJ1-3, with D possibly TRBD1 on 5 matching bases. The ends were cut back, 5 bases at V and 2 bases at J, with 13 bases in the middle. The CDR3 spans 15 residues. Per the germline V gene, CDR1 is SGHAT and CDR2 is FQNNGV. The CDR3 region has the DNA TGTGCCAGCAGCCCCGGCCCGGGACCTGGAAACACCATATATTTT. This codes for CASSPGPGPGNTIYF.

The chain has TRBV9 and TRBJ2-7; D gene unclear. V was clipped by 0 bases and J by 3 bases, with 13 bases between them. CDR3 length: 15 amino acids. Germline CDR1 and CDR2: SGDLS and YYNGEE. CDR3: CASSVAPLAHYEQYF. CDR3 bases: TGTGCCAGCAGCGTAGCCCCACTTGCCCACTACGAGCAGTACTTC.

The genes are TRBV19 and TRBJ2-2; 7 nucleotides match TRBD2. The CDR3 consists of 17 residues. With 1 base clipped from V and 1 base from J, the junction kept 6 bases outside the gene matches. The germline CDR1 and CDR2 sequences are LNHDA and SQIVND (reference sequence). This chain's CDR3 is CASSIVRPSGNTGELFF. In DNA form, the CDR3 reads TGTGCCAGTAGTATAGTTCGGCCTAGCGGGAACACCGGGGAGCTGTTTTTT.

The V and J genes are TRBV5-1 and TRBJ2-1; D is tentatively TRBD1 or TRBD2 (5 bases each). The CDR3 length is 17 residues. The V gene lost 3 bases and the J gene lost 0 bases, with 16 bases spanning the gap. Germline loops: CDR1 SGHRS, CDR2 YFSETQ. CDR3 nucleotide sequence: TGCGCCAGCAGCTCAGTAAGGGACGGCAACTCCTACAATGAGCAGTTCTTC. The encoded protein is CASSSVRDGNSYNEQFF.

The genes are TRBV27 and TRBJ2-5, with 15 nucleotides matching TRBD2. CDR1 is MNHEY, CDR2 SMNVEV, per germline (reference sequence). The CDR3 is made up of 18 amino acids. The junction had 9 bases not matched to a gene; V was cut back by 6 bases and J by 1 base. CDR3 coding DNA: TGTGCCAGCAGCCATGGACTAGCGGGAGGGCCCGGCCAAGAGACCCAGTACTTC. Its protein is CASSHGLAGGPGQETQYF.

The chain uses TRBV28 and TRBJ2-2; possibly TRBD2 for D (6 bases). The V end was cut by 1 base, the J end by 4 bases, with 10 bases between. The CDR3 length is 15 residues. The germline V gene has CDR1 MDHEN and CDR2 SYDVKM. CDR3 amino acids: CASSLSLAGTGELFF. CDR3 DNA sequence: TGTGCCAGCAGTTTATCACTAGCCGGCACCGGGGAGCTGTTTTTT.

This chain connects TRBV5-8 to TRBJ2-7; 10 bases line up with TRBD2. The germline gives CDR1 SGHTS, CDR2 YDEGEE. V lost 3 bases and J lost 5; bases outside the gene matches: 17. CDR3 length: 18 residues. The CDR3 DNA reads TGTGCCAGCAGCTCCCTCGGGCTAGCGGGAGAATACGTCCACGAGCAGTACTTC. Translating gives CASSSLGLAGEYVHEQYF.

The chain links TRBV28 to TRBJ2-7; D possibly corresponds to TRBD2 (5 bases). The CDR3 loop spans 13 amino acids. Germline values: CDR1 MDHEN, CDR2 SYDVKM. Trimming cost V 10 bases and J 3 bases, with 16 bases left between them. The CDR3 loop is CATYFASGYEQYF. In DNA, the CDR3 is TGTGCCACCTATTTTGCCAGCGGCTACGAGCAGTACTTC.

The genes are TRBV9 and TRBJ2-3, with D maybe TRBD2 (5 bases). The CDR3 runs 14 residues. Germline CDR1 and CDR2: SGDLS and YYNGEE. The V end was cut by 4 bases, the J end by 4 bases, with 13 bases between. The CDR3, as DNA: TGTGCCAGCAGCTCCGAGGGCTCCGCAGATACGCAGTATTTT. Translating gives CASSSEGSADTQYF.

The V gene is TRBV5-1, the J gene TRBJ2-1; TRBD2 matches 7 bases. The CDR3 sequence is 14 residues long. The germline V gene encodes CDR1 SGHRS and CDR2 YFSETQ. The trim removed 3 bases at V and 7 bases at J, leaving 7 bases unmatched. CDR3 bases: TGCGCCAGCAGCTCCCAGACTAGCCGTAATGAGCAGTTCTTC. Protein sequence: CASSSQTSRNEQFF.

V usage is TRBV27 and J usage is TRBJ2-7; possibly TRBD1 for D (5 bases). Germline V lookup: CDR1 MNHEY, CDR2 SMNVEV (reference sequence). V was trimmed by 0 bases and J by 2 bases, leaving 14 bases between them. The CDR3 is made up of 16 amino acids. This CDR3 reads CASSLSAGPPPYEQYF. The CDR3 DNA reads TGTGCCAGCAGTTTATCGGCAGGGCCACCCCCCTACGAGCAGTACTTC.

This clone was detected only once. This chain uses TRBV6-6 with TRBJ2-7; D might be TRBD1 (5 bases). Between the trimmed V and J ends, which lost 2 bases and 6 bases, there was a span of 8 bases. The V gene's germline CDR1 is MNHNY and CDR2 SVGAGI (reference sequence). The CDR3 is made up of 12 amino acids. The CDR3 sequence: CASSYDSSEQYF. CDR3 sequence (DNA): TGTGCCAGCAGTTACGACAGCAGCGAGCAGTACTTC.

J is TRBJ2-2 and V is TRBV7-6; D is undetermined. Between the trimmed V and J ends, which lost 2 bases and 5 bases, there was a span of 12 bases. The CDR3 has 15 residues. Germline V gene data show CDR1 as SGHVS and CDR2 as FNYEAQ. CDR3 bases: TGTGCCAGCAGCTTAACCGAAATTACGACCGGGGAGCTGTTTTTT. Translating it yields CASSLTEITTGELFF.

This chain joins TRBV2 and TRBJ2-2, with TRBD2 matching over 10 bases. The CDR3 is 18 amino acids. Germline V gene sequence: CDR1 SNHLY, CDR2 FYNNEI. V shed 3 bases, J shed 4 bases, and the junction held 11 bases outside the gene matches. CDR3 loop: CASSDGSGGPGGTGELFF. The CDR3, as DNA: TGTGCCAGCAGTGATGGTAGCGGGGGGCCCGGGGGCACCGGGGAGCTGTTTTTT.

The V and J genes are TRBV27 and TRBJ2-2; no clear D gene. V was cut by 5 bases and J by 7 bases, with 11 bases left in between. Germline CDR1 MNHEY, CDR2 SMNVEV (reference sequence). This CDR3 is 13 amino acids long. CDR3 DNA: TGTGCCAGCAGTCCCTCCGAAGGCGGGGAGCTGTTTTTT. It is translated as CASSPSEGGELFF.

The chain links TRBV7-3 to TRBJ2-7; TRBD1 aligns across 8 bases. This CDR3 has 15 residues. After removal of 0 bases from V and 5 bases from J, the junction contained 6 bases not matched to a gene. Per germline, CDR1 SGHTA and CDR2 FQGTGA. CDR3 loop: CASSLTPGGVHEQYF. The CDR3, as DNA: TGTGCCAGCAGCTTAACCCCAGGGGGCGTCCACGAGCAGTACTTC.

The CDR3 reads CASSRSSAKNIQYF. The CDR3 DNA reads TGTGCCAGCAGCCGTAGTTCAGCCAAAAACATTCAGTACTTC. V gene TRBV7-9 combines with J gene TRBJ2-4; unclear D gene. V was trimmed by 5 bases and J by 0 bases, leaving 8 bases between them. The CDR3 spans 14 residues. Germline V lookup: CDR1 SEHNR, CDR2 FQNEAQ (reference sequence).

The table lists this clone with a few counts. The gene calls are TRBV23-1 and TRBJ2-3; TRBD2 matches at 8 bases. TRBV23-1 has ORF status, its function being uncertain. The V and J ends lost 8 bases and 5 bases, in that order; junction bases with no gene match: 24. The CDR3 contains 19 residues. The CDR3 region has the DNA TGCGCCAGCCCTCGATGGTACGGGGGGGCGAGATCGGTGGAAGATACGCAGTATTTT. It encodes CASPRWYGGARSVEDTQYF.

V is TRBV5-1 and J is TRBJ2-5; D may be TRBD1 (6 bases). The ends were cut back, 5 bases at V and 4 bases at J, with 18 bases in the middle. Germline V gene sequence: CDR1 SGHRS, CDR2 YFSETQ. This CDR3 is built from 15 residues. The CDR3 spells CASRRTAGEIETQYF. The CDR3 DNA sequence: TGCGCCAGCAGACGGACAGCCGGGGAGATAGAGACCCAGTACTTC.

This clone was observed once. V is TRBV9 and J is TRBJ1-2; D gene unclear. Deletions cut 0 bases from V and 4 bases from J, with 13 bases between. Germline assignment: CDR1 SGDLS and CDR2 YYNGEE. The CDR3 extends over 15 amino acids. Here the CDR3 DNA reads TGTGCCAGCAGCGTAGCCCCGACCGGGTCCTATGGCTACACCTTC. It translates to CASSVAPTGSYGYTF. Drawing the rest from reference TRBV9 and TRBJ1-2, the complete variable domain is DSGVTQTPKHLITATGQRVTLRCSPRSGDLSVYWYQQSLDQGLQFLIQYYNGEERAKGNILERFSAQQFPDLHSELNLSSLELGDSALYFCASSVAPTGSYGYTFGSGTRLTVV.

The CDR3 DNA sequence: TGTGCCAGCAGCTTAACAGGGGAAGGCTACGAGCAGTACTTC. Its protein is CASSLTGEGYEQYF. This chain connects TRBV7-9 to TRBJ2-7; 7 bases align to TRBD1. V trimming: 2 bases; J trimming: 3 bases; junction bases outside the gene matches: 4. This CDR3 spans 14 amino acids. Per germline, CDR1 SEHNR and CDR2 FQNEAQ (reference sequence).

V is TRBV27 and J is TRBJ2-1; 8 nucleotides align to TRBD1. Looked up from germline, CDR1 is MNHEY and CDR2 is SMNVEV (reference sequence). Trimming took 5 bases from V and 2 from J; bases not matched to a gene: 8. The CDR3 has 16 amino acids. The CDR3 DNA reads TGTGCCAGCAGTGCCCGGACAGGGAACACCTACAATGAGCAGTTCTTC. Protein: CASSARTGNTYNEQFF.

This clone has only one observation. The gene calls are TRBV7-9 and TRBJ2-5, with 9 positions matching TRBD1. J was trimmed by 5 bases and V by 5 bases; bases with no gene match: 15. CDR3 size: 17 residues. CDR1 SEHNR and CDR2 FQNEAQ come from the germline V gene (reference sequence). CDR3 loop: CASSPGTGNGVGETQYF. DNA for the CDR3: TGTGCCAGCAGCCCAGGGACAGGGAATGGAGTGGGGGAGACCCAGTACTTC.

The gene calls are TRBV19 and TRBJ2-7; D might be TRBD1 (6 bases). The CDR3 sequence is 13 residues long. V was shortened by 10 bases and J by 2 bases, with 15 bases between the two germline ends. From germline, CDR1 is LNHDA and CDR2 SQIVND (reference sequence). CDR3: CAITDRLAYEQYF. CDR3 DNA: TGTGCCATCACTGACAGGCTAGCCTACGAGCAGTACTTC.